These 6 T cell receptor beta chains were sequenced from one sample in a study of blood T cell repertoires in COVID-19. Measured with immunoSEQ multiplex PCR; TCRdb has only the in-frame clones, and not every one. The table has roughly 42,000 clones, around nine tenths seen once. Material for sequencing was peripheral blood. The receptors originated from a man aged 50-59 years with COVID-19, enrolled during active disease.

V is TRBV28 and J is TRBJ2-3; TRBD2 matches at 10 bases. The CDR3 covers 15 residues. CDR1 is MDHEN, CDR2 SYDVKM, per germline. The junction had 3 bases not matched to a gene; V was cut back by 2 bases and J by 4 bases. The CDR3 DNA is TGTGCCAGCAGTTTACAGACTAGCGGGCCAGATACGCAGTATTTT. Residues: CASSLQTSGPDTQYF.

The V call is TRBV14, the J call TRBJ2-3, with 8 bases identical to TRBD2. Germline CDR1 SGHDN, CDR2 FVKESK. Losses at the gene ends were 3 bases for V and 4 bases for J; bases not matched to a gene: 9. The CDR3 is 16 amino acids. CDR3 bases: TGTGCCAGCAGCCATGGACTAGCCGTATGGGCAGATACGCAGTATTTT. Its protein is CASSHGLAVWADTQYF.

The V gene is TRBV5-1, the J gene TRBJ2-2, with D perhaps matching TRBD2 (6 bases). The germline CDR1 and CDR2 sequences are SGHRS and YFSETQ. The CDR3 runs 16 residues. The V end lost 1 base, the J end lost 7 bases, and 17 bases lay between the germline ends. The CDR3 sequence: CASSLSPRERGGELFF. The DNA for the CDR3 is TGCGCCAGCAGCTTGTCTCCCCGGGAGAGAGGCGGGGAGCTGTTTTTT.

The chain joins TRBV5-1 to TRBJ1-4, with 7 bases fitting TRBD1. The CDR3 loop spans 13 amino acids. Unmatched junction bases numbered 1, after V lost 0 bases and J lost 8 bases. The germline V gene has CDR1 SGHRS and CDR2 YFSETQ. CDR3 DNA sequence: TGCGCCAGCAGCTTGGACAGGGGCGAAAAACTGTTTTTT. Translated: CASSLDRGEKLFF.

The chain is built from TRBV29-1 and TRBJ1-2; perhaps TRBD1 as D (5 bases). The length of the CDR3 is 14 residues. V dropped 4 bases and J dropped 5 bases, with 17 bases sitting between them. Germline V gene sequence: CDR1 SQVTM, CDR2 ANQGSEA. The CDR3 here is CSVGWGGRGYGYTF. CDR3 sequence (DNA): TGCAGCGTTGGTTGGGGTGGACGGGGGTATGGCTACACCTTC.

This chain uses TRBV6-6 with TRBJ1-4, with a weak D call TRBD1 (5 bases). Looked up from germline, CDR1 is MNHNY and CDR2 is SVGAGI (reference sequence). This CDR3 has 15 residues. V shed 3 bases and J shed 4 bases, with 12 bases lying between them. CDR3 nucleotide sequence: TGTGCCAGCAGTTATCAGGGTTCTATTAATGAAAAACTGTTTTTT. Its translation: CASSYQGSINEKLFF.